The 15 T cell receptor beta chains listed next were all sequenced from one sample in a study of blood T cell repertoires in COVID-19. TCRdb's table, derived via immunoSEQ multiplex PCR, lists solely in-frame clones and lacks some. The sample consists of 110,000 to 150,000 clones, roughly 88% of them appearing once. Sequencing used peripheral blood. Receptor source: a man aged 70-80 years with acute or convalescent COVID-19.

V usage is TRBV5-1 and J usage is TRBJ1-1; D may be TRBD1 (5 bases). CDR1 and CDR2 (germline): SGHRS, YFSETQ. Trimming took off 0 bases at V and 4 bases at J, with 13 bases between the two ends. This CDR3 comprises 15 residues. The CDR3 sequence: CASSLVPRAATEAFF. CDR3 nucleotide sequence: TGCGCCAGCAGCTTGGTTCCCAGGGCCGCCACTGAAGCTTTCTTT.

The V and J genes are TRBV4-1 and TRBJ1-2, with a possible D match to TRBD1 (6 bases). This CDR3 has 14 amino acids. Germline V gene lookup returns CDR1 MGHRA and CDR2 YSYEKL. Trimming took off 0 bases at V and 8 bases at J, with 13 bases between the two ends. The CDR3 region is CASSQDYRVGGYTF. The CDR3 bases are TGCGCCAGCAGCCAAGATTACAGGGTAGGGGGCTACACCTTC.

This chain connects TRBV29-1 to TRBJ2-1; 8 bases agree with TRBD1. This CDR3 spans 11 amino acids. V lost 6 bases, J lost 10 bases, and 5 bases stayed unmatched. Germline CDR1 reads SQVTM; CDR2 reads ANQGSEA. The CDR3 spells CSVTGVEEQFF. The CDR3 bases are TGCAGCGTGACAGGGGTGGAGGAGCAGTTCTTC.

This chain connects TRBV7-2 to TRBJ1-2, with 11 positions matching TRBD1. After removal of 3 bases from V and 5 bases from J, the junction contained 5 bases not matched to a gene. The CDR3 is made up of 15 amino acids. Germline CDR1 SGHTA, CDR2 FQGNSA. CDR3 region: CASSLEGQGAYGYTF. The CDR3 nucleotides read TGTGCCAGCAGCTTGGAAGGACAGGGGGCATATGGCTACACCTTC. The complete variable domain, with remaining parts taken from reference TRBV7-2 and TRBJ1-2, reads GAGVSQSPSNKVTEKGKDVELRCDPISGHTALYWYRQSLGQGLEFLIYFQGNSAPDKSGLPSDRFSAERTGGSVSTLTIQRTQQEDSAVYLCASSLEGQGAYGYTFGSGTRLTVV.

The CDR3 sequence is CASSIESSPLHF. In DNA form, the CDR3 reads TGTGCCAGTAGTATCGAGTCTTCACCCCTCCACTTT. The chain uses TRBV19 and TRBJ1-6; D unclear. The V end lost 3 bases, the J end lost 9 bases, and 6 bases lay between the germline ends. The CDR3 runs 12 residues. In germline, CDR1 is LNHDA, CDR2 SQIVND (reference sequence).

The chain carries TRBV6-5 and TRBJ1-2; D is perhaps TRBD1 (6 bases). Germline V gene sequence: CDR1 MNHEY, CDR2 SVGAGI. The germline V and J ends were trimmed by 6 bases and 8 bases, with 19 bases remaining between them. The CDR3 runs 14 residues. CDR3 amino acids: CASSPDRPQVGYTF. The CDR3 nucleotides read TGTGCCAGCAGCCCCGACAGGCCCCAGGTGGGCTACACCTTC.

The chain links TRBV6-5 to TRBJ2-5; perhaps TRBD1 as D (7 bases). This CDR3 has 13 amino acids. CDR1 MNHEY and CDR2 SVGAGI come from the germline V gene. V shed 8 bases and J shed 3 bases, with 13 bases lying between them. DNA of the CDR3: TGTGCCAGCTGTCAGGGGGGAGAAGAGACCCAGTACTTC. Its protein is CASCQGGEETQYF.

The chain is built from TRBV9 and TRBJ2-2; 10 nucleotides agree with TRBD2. With V trimmed by 0 bases and J by 7 bases, 9 bases remained unmatched. In germline, CDR1 is SGDLS, CDR2 YYNGEE. The CDR3 length is 17 residues. CDR3 sequence reads: CASSVVGLAGVGGELFF. The DNA of the CDR3 is TGTGCCAGCAGCGTAGTAGGTCTAGCGGGGGTCGGCGGGGAGCTGTTTTTT.

This chain connects TRBV11-2 to TRBJ1-4; D remains unclear. V shed 1 base and J shed 4 bases, with 10 bases lying between them. This CDR3 is 15 amino acids long. Per the germline V gene, CDR1 is SGHAT and CDR2 is FQNNGV. The CDR3 loop is CASSLGRSFNEKLFF. The CDR3 DNA follows: TGTGCCAGCAGCTTAGGAAGAAGCTTTAATGAAAAACTGTTTTTT.

The chain combines TRBV19 with TRBJ2-5; TRBD2 agrees at 13 bases. The CDR3 contains 15 residues. Germline V CDR1 and CDR2: LNHDA, SQIVND (reference sequence). J was trimmed by 1 base and V by 6 bases; bases with no gene match: 2. The CDR3 DNA sequence: TGTGCCAGTAGCAGACTAGCGGGGGGCCAAGAGACCCAGTACTTC. It is translated as CASSRLAGGQETQYF.

V is TRBV6-6 and J is TRBJ2-3; D is unresolved. Germline values: CDR1 MNHNY, CDR2 SVGAGI (reference sequence). This CDR3 comprises 16 residues. Trimming took 2 bases from V and 0 from J, leaving 12 bases between them. The CDR3 region has the DNA TGTGCCAGCAGTTACCTTAACTCAGGTAGCACAGATACGCAGTATTTT. Protein product: CASSYLNSGSTDTQYF.

This clone appeared a single time. The V gene is TRBV21-1, the J gene TRBJ2-7; the table's TRBD1 call for D was not verified on the DNA. TRBV21-1 is classified as a pseudogene. The CDR3 has 14 residues. CDR3 sequence reads: CASTKGPEDYEQYF. The CDR3 region has the DNA TGTGCCAGCACTAAGGGGCCTGAAGACTACGAGCAGTACTTC.

CDR3 sequence: CASSIWTLNTGELFF. The CDR3 region has the DNA TGTGCCAGTAGTATATGGACTCTAAACACCGGGGAGCTGTTTTTT. This chain joins TRBV19 and TRBJ2-2, with a possible D match to TRBD2 (5 bases). V lost 2 bases to trimming and J lost 2 bases, with 9 bases between them. Looked up from germline, CDR1 is LNHDA and CDR2 is SQIVND (reference sequence). This CDR3 spans 15 amino acids.

This rearrangement joins TRBV7-9 to TRBJ2-2, with 11 bases aligning to TRBD2. Trimming cost V 4 bases and J 6 bases; bases outside gene matches: 4. The germline CDR1 and CDR2 sequences are SEHNR and FQNEAQ (reference sequence). The length of the CDR3 is 15 residues. CDR3 region: CASSSIAGGPGELFF. CDR3 coding DNA: TGTGCCAGCAGCTCCATAGCGGGAGGGCCCGGGGAGCTGTTTTTT.

This clone has more than one count but fewer than ten. This chain connects TRBV20-1 to TRBJ2-7; maybe TRBD1 (5 bases). Between the trimmed V and J ends, which lost 3 bases and 0 bases, there was a span of 12 bases. Per germline, CDR1 DFQATT and CDR2 SNEGSKA (reference sequence). The CDR3 runs to 14 residues. The CDR3: CSASAPGSSYEQYF. The CDR3 DNA is TGCAGTGCTAGTGCCCCAGGGTCCTCCTACGAGCAGTACTTC.